This passage covers 19 T cell receptor beta chains from one sample sequenced in a study of cytomegalovirus exposure and HLA in healthy donors. This PCR relied on a set of 60 Vbeta primers and 13 Jbeta primers. Assay: immunoSEQ multiplex PCR; the TCRdb copy retains only in-frame clones and omits some. The table includes approximately 170,000 clones, around 83% detected once. The sequenced sample consisted of PBMCs. These receptors originate from a man aged 45-65 years in good health and CMV-seropositive.

The chain carries TRBV7-9 and TRBJ1-2, with a possible D match to TRBD1 (5 bases). The germline V gene has CDR1 SEHNR and CDR2 FQNEAQ (reference sequence). The CDR3 has 12 amino acids. V lost 3 bases and J 4 bases, leaving 6 bases between the germline ends. CDR3 residues: CASSLDIYGYTF. CDR3 DNA sequence: TGTGCCAGCAGCTTGGACATCTATGGCTACACCTTC. Based on the CDR3 plus reference TRBV7-9 and TRBJ1-2, the full variable domain is DTGVSQNPRHKITKRGQNVTFRCDPISEHNRLYWYRQTLGQGPEFLTYFQNEAQLEKSRLLSDRFSAERPKGSFSTLEIQRTEQGDSAMYLCASSLDIYGYTFGSGTRLTVV.

The chain links TRBV5-1 to TRBJ2-3; 8 bases align to TRBD1. This CDR3 comprises 14 residues. The germline gives CDR1 SGHRS, CDR2 YFSETQ. V gave up 4 bases and J gave up 4 bases; unmatched junction bases: 5. CDR3 loop: CASSDRQGPDTQYF. The DNA for the CDR3 is TGCGCCAGCAGCGACCGACAGGGGCCAGATACGCAGTATTTT.

The V and J genes are TRBV18 and TRBJ2-5; 8 nucleotides line up with TRBD1. CDR3 length: 14 amino acids. Germline V lookup: CDR1 KGHSH, CDR2 LQKENI. The V gene end was trimmed by 3 bases and the J gene end by 7 bases; junction bases not matched to a gene: 7. The CDR3 is CASSPQDRVGTQYF. CDR3 in DNA: TGTGCCAGCTCACCCCAGGACAGGGTGGGGACCCAGTACTTC.

The CDR3: CASSFSGRQFF. The CDR3 nucleotides are TGTGCCAGCAGTTTCAGTGGTCGACAGTTCTTC. The J gene is TRBJ2-1, the V gene TRBV28; D uncertain. Germline V gene lookup returns CDR1 MDHEN and CDR2 SYDVKM. This CDR3 spans 11 amino acids. Trimming left V 3 bases short and J 13 bases short, with 10 bases between.

This sequence joins TRBV28 and TRBJ2-7; the match to TRBD1 covers 9 bases. Germline lookup yields CDR1 MDHEN and CDR2 SYDVKM. CDR3 length: 14 residues. V was pared by 3 bases and J by 5 bases, with 5 bases of the junction left unmatched. CDR3 amino acids: CASSLRDRDDEQYF. The CDR3 DNA reads TGTGCCAGCAGTTTGAGGGACAGGGACGACGAGCAGTACTTC.

The count of this clone is one. The chain has TRBV6-6 and TRBJ2-3; 10 bases line up with TRBD2. CDR1 MNHNY and CDR2 SVGAGI come from the germline V gene (reference sequence). This CDR3 has 16 residues. After removal of 2 bases from V and 4 bases from J, the junction contained 6 bases not matched to a gene. Here the CDR3 reads CASSYPLAGDSDTQYF. In DNA, the CDR3 is TGTGCCAGCAGTTACCCCCTAGCGGGAGATTCAGATACGCAGTATTTT.

Remarks on this clone: Other DNA sequences from this sample encode an identical CDR3 as well. The V gene is TRBV20-1, the J gene TRBJ2-3, with no clear D. CDR3 length: 11 residues. The V end lost 5 bases, the J end lost 6 bases, and 9 bases lay between the germline ends. Germline V CDR1 and CDR2: DFQATT, SNEGSKA (reference sequence). Here the CDR3 DNA reads TGCAGTGCTTCCCTTTCCGATACGCAGTATTTT. This codes for CSASLSDTQYF.

This chain connects TRBV4-2 to TRBJ2-1; 9 positions agree with TRBD2. The ends lost 0 bases at V and 7 bases at J; junction bases unmatched: 4. CDR1 and CDR2 from the germline V gene are LGHNA and YNFKEQ. This CDR3 comprises 15 residues. The CDR3 DNA follows: TGTGCCAGCAGCCAAGATGGACTAGCGCATAATGAGCAGTTCTTC. Translation gives CASSQDGLAHNEQFF.

V usage is TRBV4-1 and J usage is TRBJ2-7; no firm D call. With 1 base removed from V and 4 bases from J, the gap between germline ends came to 11 bases. The CDR3 has 14 residues. Germline V gene data show CDR1 as MGHRA and CDR2 as YSYEKL. CDR3 amino acids: CASSQVGELYEQYF. The CDR3 nucleotides read TGCGCCAGCAGCCAAGTTGGAGAATTGTACGAGCAGTACTTC.

The chain has TRBV13 and TRBJ2-3; TRBD2 matches at 7 bases. CDR3 length: 15 amino acids. Germline V CDR1 and CDR2: PRHDT, FYEKMQ (reference sequence). With 5 bases clipped from V and 1 base from J, the junction kept 6 bases outside the gene matches. In nucleotides, the CDR3 is TGTGCCAGCAGCACCCGGGGGGTTGGCACAGATACGCAGTATTTT. This sequence encodes CASSTRGVGTDTQYF. The whole variable domain, filled in from reference TRBV13 and TRBJ2-3, reads AAGVIQSPRHLIKEKRETATLKCYPIPRHDTVYWYQQGPGQDPQFLISFYEKMQSDKGSIPDRFSAQQFSDYHSELNMSSLELGDSALYFCASSTRGVGTDTQYFGPGTRLTVL.

The CDR3 DNA follows: TGTGCCAGCAGGGCGACAGGGAGCAATCAGCCCCAGCATTTT. This sequence encodes CASRATGSNQPQHF. This chain connects TRBV25-1 to TRBJ1-5; 7 nucleotides match TRBD1. Germline V CDR1 and CDR2: MGHDK, SYGVNS. This CDR3 spans 14 amino acids. The V gene end was trimmed by 6 bases and the J gene end by 1 base; junction bases not matched to a gene: 3.

This chain uses TRBV11-2 with TRBJ1-2; D is unresolved. Trimming took off 3 bases at V and 4 bases at J, with 15 bases between the two ends. The CDR3 is 15 residues long. Germline V CDR1 and CDR2: SGHAT, FQNNGV. The CDR3 here is CASSLTDTGVYGYTF. In DNA, the CDR3 is TGTGCCAGCAGCTTGACCGATACCGGGGTCTATGGCTACACCTTC.

This rearrangement joins TRBV5-1 to TRBJ2-2; no definite D call. Germline V CDR1 and CDR2: SGHRS, YFSETQ. This CDR3 has 15 residues. Trimming took off 2 bases at V and 1 base at J, with 9 bases between the two ends. The DNA of the CDR3 is TGCGCCAGCAGCTTCCTCTACGAGAACACCGGGGAGCTGTTTTTT. Protein product: CASSFLYENTGELFF.

This chain connects TRBV29-1 to TRBJ2-2, with unresolved D. The CDR3 has 13 amino acids. CDR1 and CDR2 from the germline V gene are SQVTM and ANQGSEA. The V and J ends lost 4 bases and 4 bases respectively, with 10 bases between them. CDR3 residues: CSVARPTTGELFF. The CDR3 bases are TGCAGCGTTGCCAGGCCGACCACCGGGGAGCTGTTTTTT.

This clone turned up a few times. The chain recombines TRBV6-6 with TRBJ1-2; no clear D. CDR3 length equals 12 residues. Germline CDR1 MNHNY, CDR2 SVGAGI (reference sequence). V shed 6 bases and J shed 2 bases, with 7 bases lying between them. The DNA of the CDR3 is TGTGCCAGCAGGTCGGGAAACTATGGCTACACCTTC. Amino acids: CASRSGNYGYTF.

The chain carries TRBV9 and TRBJ2-7, with 8 bases matching TRBD2. The CDR3 consists of 14 residues. CDR1 is SGDLS, CDR2 YYNGEE, per germline. V lost 3 bases and J lost 2; bases outside the gene matches: 4. CDR3 sequence (DNA): TGTGCCAGCAGCGCGGGACTAGGGCCCTACGAGCAGTACTTC. Its translation is CASSAGLGPYEQYF.

The chain combines TRBV7-8 with TRBJ2-1; a possible D gene is TRBD2 (5 bases). Trimming pared 1 base from V and 8 bases from J, leaving 6 bases between. This CDR3 has 12 residues. CDR1 and CDR2 from the germline V gene are SGHVS and FQNEAQ. The CDR3 sequence: CASSLGRHEQFF. For the CDR3, the DNA is TGTGCCAGCAGCTTAGGGAGGCATGAGCAGTTCTTC.

The chain combines TRBV6-5 with TRBJ1-2, with 7 bases that match TRBD1. The germline gives CDR1 MNHEY, CDR2 SVGAGI. This CDR3 comprises 16 residues. V lost 3 bases, J lost 0 bases, and 7 bases stayed unmatched. As DNA, the CDR3 is TGTGCCAGCAGTTATTATACAGGGGAAGCTAACTATGGCTACACCTTC. Translating it yields CASSYYTGEANYGYTF.

V and J are TRBV30 and TRBJ1-2, with 9 bases fitting TRBD1. Germline V gene lookup returns CDR1 GTSNPN and CDR2 SVGIG (reference sequence). The length of the CDR3 is 18 residues. With V trimmed by 3 bases and J by 4 bases, 18 bases remained unmatched. CDR3 DNA sequence: TGTGCCTGGAGGACAAGGGACAGGGAGAATTTAGGTGCCTATGGCTACACCTTC. Protein: CAWRTRDRENLGAYGYTF.